This TCR beta chain comes out of a study of cytomegalovirus exposure and HLA in healthy donors. Study overall: The Caucasian-associated ancestry cluster contained about 80% of the approximately 400 genotyped donors. Regarding the study as a whole: Reportedly, cytomegalovirus status was diagnosed with high sensitivity and specificity.

With respect to this clone: What it binds is unknown.

This CDR3 has 16 residues. Trimming removed 3 bases from V and 3 bases from J; junction bases left unmatched: 6. From germline, CDR1 is SGHNT and CDR2 YYREEE (reference sequence). Vbeta (60) and Jbeta (13) primers were used in the PCR. Libraries were prepared by immunoSEQ multiplex PCR; TCRdb keeps only in-frame clonotypes and omits some of them. The profile shows some 99,000 clones, around 70% of them singletons. Sequencing used PBMCs. This rearrangement joins TRBV5-4 to TRBJ2-3; 11 nucleotides align to TRBD2. The TCR sequence derives from a woman between 65 and 79 years old in good health and CMV-seropositive. The DNA for the CDR3 is TGTGCCAGCAGCTCAAAACTAGCGGGGGTTACAGATACGCAGTATTTT. It yields the protein CASSSKLAGVTDTQYF.